This is a list of T cell receptor beta chains from one sample in a study of T-cell reconstitution after alpha-beta-depleted transplantation in children. TCRdb re-derived calls from the PCR reads in MiXCR, one entry per CDR3 protein. This table has 530,000 or so distinct CDR3 sequences, 27% appearing once. Here the sequenced sample was PBMCs, taken before TCRalphabeta/CD19-depleted stem cell transplant. The source is a boy in the first two years of life with Wiskott-Aldrich syndrome, due to receive a stem cell transplant. The CDR3 runs from the conserved cysteine through the conserved F or W. D genes are given only for firm matches. Clone size is shown for a subset of rows, as once, few, many or a class of expanded clone.

D gene	V gene	clone size	J gene	CDR3 protein	CDR3 DNA
TRBD1	TRBV7-6	few	TRBJ1-1	CASSPVDWTGGVNTEAFF	TGTGCCAGCAGCCCAGTAGACTGGACAGGGGGCGTGAACACTGAAGCTTTCTTT
.	TRBV16	.	TRBJ1-4	CASSQLSTNEKLFF	TGTGCCAGCAGCCAACTTAGCACTAATGAAAAACTGTTTTTT
.	TRBV5-1	.	TRBJ2-3	CASTWTSTTDTQYF	TGCGCCAGCACGTGGACGTCCACCACAGATACGCAGTATTTT
.	TRBV15	few	TRBJ2-2	CATSRVTGDDTGELFF	TGTGCCACCAGCAGGGTAACGGGGGACGACACCGGGGAGCTGTTTTTT
.	TRBV6-2/TRBV6-3	.	TRBJ1-4	CASSYSGSATNEKLFF	TGTGCCAGCAGTTACTCGGGGTCCGCAACTAATGAAAAACTGTTTTTT
TRBD1	TRBV20-1	few	TRBJ2-2	CSARTGSTGELFF	TGCAGTGCAAGGACAGGGAGCACCGGGGAGCTGTTTTTT
.	TRBV5-1	few	TRBJ1-2	CASYGYTF	TGCGCCAGCTATGGCTACACCTTC
.	TRBV20-1	few	TRBJ2-3	CSARVSTDTQYF	TGCAGTGCTAGGGTCAGCACAGATACGCAGTATTTT
.	TRBV20-1	few	TRBJ2-1	CSVTAVSSYNEQFF	TGCAGTGTTACAGCGGTGAGCTCCTACAATGAGCAGTTCTTC
.	TRBV12-3/TRBV12-4	few	TRBJ2-7	CASRLTTGTNYEQYF	TGTGCCAGCAGACTCACGACCGGGACAAACTACGAGCAGTACTTC
.	TRBV2	.	TRBJ2-1	CASSLKFAKRAFYNEQFF	TGTGCCAGCAGTTTAAAGTTCGCCAAGCGGGCGTTTTACAATGAGCAGTTCTTC
.	TRBV5-1	few	TRBJ2-3	CASSGTASTDTQYF	TGCGCCAGCAGCGGCACAGCTAGCACAGATACGCAGTATTTT
.	TRBV19	.	TRBJ2-7	CASSNGISYEQYF	TGTGCCAGTAGTAATGGTATCTCCTACGAGCAGTACTTC
.	TRBV20-1	.	TRBJ2-1	CSARDLKRANEQFF	TGCAGTGCTAGAGATCTTAAGCGGGCCAATGAGCAGTTCTTC
TRBD1	TRBV15	.	TRBJ2-4	CATSRATTGVKNIQYF	TGTGCCACCAGCAGAGCAACAACAGGGGTCAAAAACATTCAGTACTTC
.	TRBV5-4	few	TRBJ2-1	CASSLDADRYNEQFF	TGTGCCAGCAGCTTGGACGCGGACAGATACAATGAGCAGTTCTTC
TRBD2	TRBV7-9	many	TRBJ2-1	CASSGGTSGYNEQFF	TGTGCCAGCAGCGGCGGGACTAGCGGCTACAATGAGCAGTTCTTC
TRBD1	TRBV5-5	few	TRBJ2-7	CASSFRGQEIYEQYF	TGTGCCAGCAGCTTCCGGGGACAGGAGATCTACGAGCAGTACTTC
.	TRBV20-1	few	TRBJ2-6	CSALAVTGANVLTF	TGCAGTGCCCTTGCGGTAACTGGGGCCAACGTCCTGACTTTC
.	TRBV10-3	.	TRBJ2-3	CAIKGTSLGDTQYF	TGTGCCATCAAGGGCACGTCCTTAGGAGATACGCAGTATTTT
.	TRBV20-1	.	TRBJ1-2	CSARDSQASGYTF	TGCAGTGCTAGAGACAGCCAGGCAAGTGGCTACACCTTC
.	TRBV5-6	once	TRBJ2-2	CASSPLRGGRTGELFF	TGTGCCAGCAGCCCACTGAGAGGGGGGCGAACCGGGGAGCTGTTTTTT
TRBD2	TRBV10-3	.	TRBJ2-2	CAIGLAGTNTGELFF	TGTGCCATCGGACTAGCGGGGACGAACACCGGGGAGCTGTTTTTT
.	TRBV5-1	.	TRBJ1-3	CASSLSFFGSSGNTIYF	TGCGCCAGCAGCTTGTCATTTTTTGGGAGCTCTGGAAACACCATATATTTT
.	TRBV7-3	.	TRBJ2-1	CASSPGSGASPGNEQFF	TGTGCCAGCAGCCCTGGGAGCGGCGCCTCCCCCGGGAATGAGCAGTTCTTC
.	TRBV15	.	TRBJ2-1	CATSRDGAESEQFF	TGTGCCACCAGCAGAGATGGGGCAGAGAGCGAGCAGTTCTTC
TRBD2	TRBV12-3/TRBV12-4	.	TRBJ2-1	CASSFRAGFYNEQFF	TGTGCCAGCAGTTTTAGAGCGGGATTCTACAATGAGCAGTTCTTC
TRBD1	TRBV10-3	.	TRBJ2-7	CAIRTGTGVNEQYF	TGTGCCATCAGAACCGGGACAGGGGTAAACGAGCAGTACTTC
.	TRBV10-3	.	TRBJ2-1	CAISVEGSALGEQFF	TGTGCCATCAGTGTAGAAGGCTCGGCGTTAGGTGAGCAGTTCTTC
TRBD2	TRBV5-1	once	TRBJ2-3	CASSLGTSGRAADTQYF	TGCGCCAGCAGCCTTGGGACTAGCGGGAGGGCGGCAGATACGCAGTATTTT
.	TRBV28	few	TRBJ2-1	CASSFAGVHNEQFF	TGTGCCAGCAGTTTTGCAGGGGTACACAATGAGCAGTTCTTC
.	TRBV20-1	once	TRBJ2-1	CSASRRGRSYNEQFF	TGCAGTGCTAGCCGCAGGGGCAGGTCCTACAATGAGCAGTTCTTC